The 15 T cell receptor beta chains in this list originate from one sample, sequenced in a study of blood T cell repertoires in COVID-19. Profiled with immunoSEQ multiplex PCR; TCRdb holds only in-frame clones, not every one. The sample records 140,000 to 150,000 clones, 88% being singletons. Sequenced sample: peripheral blood. The source is a human donor in a cohort sampled during active COVID-19.

V usage is TRBV28 and J usage is TRBJ1-5; D not certain. The CDR3 runs 13 residues. Germline assignment: CDR1 MDHEN and CDR2 SYDVKM. Trimming stripped 8 bases from V and 2 bases from J, with 10 bases between. The CDR3 region is CASRGVRNQPQHF. DNA of the CDR3: TGTGCCAGCCGCGGGGTTCGCAATCAGCCCCAGCATTTT.

V gene TRBV19 combines with J gene TRBJ2-5, with D possibly TRBD2 on 6 matching bases. V lost 3 bases to trimming and J lost 2 bases, with 10 bases between them. Germline CDR1 LNHDA, CDR2 SQIVND (reference sequence). This CDR3 comprises 14 residues. This chain's CDR3 is CASSIIGGQETQYF. The CDR3 coding sequence is TGTGCCAGTAGTATTATCGGGGGTCAAGAGACCCAGTACTTC.

This rearrangement joins TRBV6-6 to TRBJ1-1; D gene uncertain. Germline-derived CDR1 and CDR2 are MNHNY and SVGAGI (reference sequence). This CDR3 is built from 16 residues. With 0 bases removed from V and 0 bases from J, the gap between germline ends came to 11 bases. CDR3 nucleotide sequence: TGTGCCAGCAGTTACTCGGCAGTTGAATTGAACACTGAAGCTTTCTTT. Its translation: CASSYSAVELNTEAFF.

The chain joins TRBV7-3 to TRBJ2-2; D not certain. This CDR3 is built from 15 residues. Germline V gene data show CDR1 as SGHTA and CDR2 as FQGTGA. Trimming removed 7 bases at V and 4 bases at J, with 16 bases between. CDR3 residues: CASTYLGASTGELFF. Written as DNA, the CDR3 is TGTGCCAGCACCTATCTAGGCGCGAGCACCGGGGAGCTGTTTTTT.

The chain uses TRBV28 and TRBJ1-2; 7 nucleotides line up with TRBD1. The germline gives CDR1 MDHEN, CDR2 SYDVKM. V shed 5 bases and J 4 bases; nucleotides not matched to a gene: 7. This CDR3 region has 14 residues. CDR3 in DNA: TGTGCCAGCAGTCAGGACAGGAACCTCTATGGCTACACCTTC. It translates to CASSQDRNLYGYTF.

To note about this clone: A read error may account for a junction end that differs from germline. The V and J genes are TRBV6-4 and TRBJ2-1; 7 bases are a match to TRBD2. CDR3 size: 13 residues. Germline CDR1 reads MRHNA; CDR2 reads SNTAGT. The CDR3 nucleotides read TGTGCCAGCAGTGACTCGGGGGAGGGACTCAGGGTCTTC. Translation gives CASSDSGEGLRVF.

This clone was recorded once. The chain uses TRBV20-1 and TRBJ2-5; tentatively, D is TRBD1 (5 bases). Trimming removed 1 base at V and 10 bases at J, with 10 bases between. The CDR3 covers 11 residues. Looked up from germline, CDR1 is DFQATT and CDR2 is SNEGSKA (reference sequence). The CDR3 DNA reads as TGCAGTGCTAGAGTGACAGTGAACCAGTACTTC. Protein: CSARVTVNQYF.

V usage is TRBV4-1 and J usage is TRBJ2-1; TRBD2 is a possible D gene (5 bases). V was pared by 3 bases and J by 2 bases, with 8 bases between. The germline V gene has CDR1 MGHRA and CDR2 YSYEKL. The CDR3 totals 14 residues. The CDR3 loop reads CASSQPGAYNEQFF. As DNA, the CDR3 is TGCGCCAGCAGCCAGCCCGGGGCCTACAATGAGCAGTTCTTC.

DNA of the CDR3: TGTGCCAGTAGTATCAGGTCGGACAGAGTTTACGAGCAGTACTTC. Amino acids: CASSIRSDRVYEQYF. The chain combines TRBV19 with TRBJ2-7; maybe TRBD1 (6 bases). The germline V and J ends were trimmed by 3 bases and 4 bases, with 16 bases remaining between them. The CDR3 covers 15 residues. Germline V gene sequence: CDR1 LNHDA, CDR2 SQIVND (reference sequence).

The J gene is TRBJ2-2, the V gene TRBV4-3, with D possibly matching TRBD2 (6 bases). The CDR3 runs to 14 residues. CDR1 and CDR2 from the germline V gene are LGHNA and YSLEER. Trimming took off 8 bases at V and 1 base at J, with 11 bases between the two ends. CDR3 in amino acids: CASRRELNTGELFF. In DNA, the CDR3 is TGCGCCAGCCGCCGGGAGTTGAACACCGGGGAGCTGTTTTTT.

The chain has TRBV9 and TRBJ2-5, with TRBD1 identical over 11 bases. CDR1 is SGDLS, CDR2 YYNGEE, per germline. The trim removed 0 bases at V and 5 bases at J, leaving 9 bases unmatched. The CDR3 covers 17 residues. The CDR3 here is CASSVAGTGGVGETQYF. CDR3 sequence (DNA): TGTGCCAGCAGCGTAGCTGGGACAGGGGGGGTTGGGGAGACCCAGTACTTC.

The rearrangement links TRBV10-3 to TRBJ1-1, with TRBD1 matching over 9 bases. The CDR3 runs 14 residues. Germline CDR1 and CDR2: ENHRY and SYGVKD. V lost 3 bases to trimming and J lost 3 bases; unmatched junction nucleotides: 2. The DNA of the CDR3 is TGTGCCATCAGTGAACAGGGGGCGGACACTGAAGCTTTCTTT. Translating gives CAISEQGADTEAFF.

V is TRBV6-2 or TRBV6-3 and J is TRBJ2-7; 9 bases agree with TRBD2. With 0 bases clipped from V and 3 bases from J, the junction kept 3 bases outside the gene matches. The CDR3 extends over 15 amino acids. CDR1 and CDR2 from the germline V gene are MNHEY and SVGEGT. In DNA form, the CDR3 reads TGTGCCAGCAGTTACTCGGCTAGCGGGAACTACGAGCAGTACTTC. Translation: CASSYSASGNYEQYF.

This chain joins TRBV15 and TRBJ2-5; D is possibly TRBD1 (6 bases). Trimming took 1 base from V and 2 from J, leaving 11 bases between them. Looked up from germline, CDR1 is LNHNV and CDR2 is YYDKDF (reference sequence). The CDR3 spans 15 residues. Here the CDR3 reads CATSRVDRGQETQYF. The CDR3 DNA reads as TGTGCCACCAGCAGAGTAGATAGGGGGCAAGAGACCCAGTACTTC.

The rearrangement links TRBV28 to TRBJ2-7; D may be TRBD1 (6 bases). Germline V lookup: CDR1 MDHEN, CDR2 SYDVKM. Trimming removed 3 bases from V and 2 bases from J, with 11 bases in between. The CDR3 runs to 14 residues. CDR3 DNA sequence: TGTGCCAGCAGTTTGAGACAGGTTACCTACGAGCAGTACTTC. Its translation: CASSLRQVTYEQYF.